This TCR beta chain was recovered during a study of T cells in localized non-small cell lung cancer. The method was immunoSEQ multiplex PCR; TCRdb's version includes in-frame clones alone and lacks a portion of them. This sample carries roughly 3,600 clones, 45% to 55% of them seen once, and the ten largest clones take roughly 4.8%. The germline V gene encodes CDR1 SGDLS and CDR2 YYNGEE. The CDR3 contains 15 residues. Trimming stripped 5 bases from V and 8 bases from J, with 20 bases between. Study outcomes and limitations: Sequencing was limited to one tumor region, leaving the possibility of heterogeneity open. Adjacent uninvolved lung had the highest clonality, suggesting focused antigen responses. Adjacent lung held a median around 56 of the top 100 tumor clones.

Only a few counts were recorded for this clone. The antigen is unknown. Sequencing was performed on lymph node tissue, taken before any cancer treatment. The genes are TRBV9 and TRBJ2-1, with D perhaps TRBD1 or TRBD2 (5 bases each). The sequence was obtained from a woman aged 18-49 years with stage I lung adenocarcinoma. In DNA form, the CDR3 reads TGTGCCAGCAGTGTGGGGACCTCAGTGATTTATGAGCAGTTCTTC. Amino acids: CASSVGTSVIYEQFF.